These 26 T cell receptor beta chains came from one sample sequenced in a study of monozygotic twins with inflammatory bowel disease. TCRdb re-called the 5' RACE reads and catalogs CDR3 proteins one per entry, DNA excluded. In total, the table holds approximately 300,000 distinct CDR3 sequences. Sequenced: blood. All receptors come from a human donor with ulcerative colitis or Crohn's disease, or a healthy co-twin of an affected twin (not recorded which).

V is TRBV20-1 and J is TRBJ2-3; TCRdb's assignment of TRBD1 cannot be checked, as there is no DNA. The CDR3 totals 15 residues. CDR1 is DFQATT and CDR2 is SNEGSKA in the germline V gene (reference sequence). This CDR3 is CSARDPAGGTDTQYF.

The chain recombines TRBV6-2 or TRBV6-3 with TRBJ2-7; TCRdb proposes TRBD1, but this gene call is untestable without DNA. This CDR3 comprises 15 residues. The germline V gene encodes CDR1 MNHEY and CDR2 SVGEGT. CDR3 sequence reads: CASTQYPGDTYEQYF.

This CDR3 reads CASSTWGYEQYF. V and J are TRBV7-9 and TRBJ2-7. The germline V gene encodes CDR1 SEHNR and CDR2 FQNEAQ (reference sequence). This CDR3 is built from 12 residues.

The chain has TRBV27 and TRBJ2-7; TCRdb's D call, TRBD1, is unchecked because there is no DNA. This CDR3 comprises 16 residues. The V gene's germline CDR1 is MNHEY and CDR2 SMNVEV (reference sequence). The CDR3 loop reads CASSRFSGTAHGEQYF.

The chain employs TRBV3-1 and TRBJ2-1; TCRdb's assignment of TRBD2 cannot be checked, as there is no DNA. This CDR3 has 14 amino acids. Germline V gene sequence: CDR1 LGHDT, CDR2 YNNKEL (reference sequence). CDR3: CASSPGASYNEQFF.

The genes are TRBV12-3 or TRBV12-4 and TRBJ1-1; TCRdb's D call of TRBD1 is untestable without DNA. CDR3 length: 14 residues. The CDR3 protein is CASSSRQGNTEAFF.

The CDR3 loop reads CASSPGGSSGPQPQHF. The V and J genes are TRBV7-2 and TRBJ1-5. The CDR3 is 16 amino acids. Germline V lookup: CDR1 SGHTA, CDR2 FQGNSA.

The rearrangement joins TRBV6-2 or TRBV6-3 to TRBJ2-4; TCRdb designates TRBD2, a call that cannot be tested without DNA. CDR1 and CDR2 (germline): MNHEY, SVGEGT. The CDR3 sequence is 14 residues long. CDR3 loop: CASTWTRLKNMQYF.

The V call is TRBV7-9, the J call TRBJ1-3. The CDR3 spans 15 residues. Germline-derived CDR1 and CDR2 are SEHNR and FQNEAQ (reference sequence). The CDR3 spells CASSLASTVGNTIYF.

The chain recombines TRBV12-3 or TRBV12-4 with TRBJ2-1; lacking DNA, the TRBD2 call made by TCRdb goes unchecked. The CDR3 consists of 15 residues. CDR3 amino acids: CASSFLSGTANEQFF.

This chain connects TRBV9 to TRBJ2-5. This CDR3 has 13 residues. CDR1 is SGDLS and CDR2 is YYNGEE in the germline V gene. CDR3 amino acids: CASSVAASKTQYF.

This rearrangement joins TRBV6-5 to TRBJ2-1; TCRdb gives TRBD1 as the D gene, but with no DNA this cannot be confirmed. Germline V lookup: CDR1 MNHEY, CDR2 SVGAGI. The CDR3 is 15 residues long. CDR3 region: CASSYGAGEYNEQFF.

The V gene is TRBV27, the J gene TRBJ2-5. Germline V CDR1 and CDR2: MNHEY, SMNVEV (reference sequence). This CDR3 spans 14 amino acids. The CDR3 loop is CASSLGDLSETQYF.

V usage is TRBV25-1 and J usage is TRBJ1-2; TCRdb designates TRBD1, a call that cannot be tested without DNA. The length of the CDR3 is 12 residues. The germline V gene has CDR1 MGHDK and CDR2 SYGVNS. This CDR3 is CASSSGIYGYTF.

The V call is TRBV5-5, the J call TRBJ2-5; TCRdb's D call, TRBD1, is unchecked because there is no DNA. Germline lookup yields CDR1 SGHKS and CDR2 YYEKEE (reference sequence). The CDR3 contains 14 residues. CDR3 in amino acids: CASSHDRGPRTQYF.

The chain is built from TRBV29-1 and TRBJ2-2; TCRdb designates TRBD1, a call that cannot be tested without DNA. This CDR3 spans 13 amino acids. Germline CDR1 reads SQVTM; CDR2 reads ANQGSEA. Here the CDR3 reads CSARDSNTGELFF.

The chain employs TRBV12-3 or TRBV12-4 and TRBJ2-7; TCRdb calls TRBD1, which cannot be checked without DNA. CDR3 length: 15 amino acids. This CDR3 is CASSPDSVVSYEQYF.

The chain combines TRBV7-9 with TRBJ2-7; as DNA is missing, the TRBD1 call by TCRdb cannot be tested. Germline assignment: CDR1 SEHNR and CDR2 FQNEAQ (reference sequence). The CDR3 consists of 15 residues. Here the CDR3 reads CASSPDRGIHYEQYF.

The chain's CDR3 is CASSLTGASTGELFF. V is TRBV5-1 and J is TRBJ2-2; TCRdb picks TRBD2, but there is no DNA to check that call. The CDR3 is made up of 15 amino acids. Germline assignment: CDR1 SGHRS and CDR2 YFSETQ.

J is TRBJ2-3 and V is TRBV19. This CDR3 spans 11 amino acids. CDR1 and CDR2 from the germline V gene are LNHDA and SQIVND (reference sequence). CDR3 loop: CASSIEDTQYF. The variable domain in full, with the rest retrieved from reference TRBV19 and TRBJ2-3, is DGGITQSPKYLFRKEGQNVTLSCEQNLNHDAMYWYRQDPGQGLRLIYYSQIVNDFQKGDIAEGYSVSREKKESFPLTVTSAQKNPTAFYLCASSIEDTQYFGPGTRLTVL.

CDR3 protein: CSAISGRVGGLQETQYF. The chain is built from TRBV20-1 and TRBJ2-5; TCRdb's D gene call, TRBD2, goes unchecked for lack of DNA. This CDR3 contains 17 residues. The germline gives CDR1 DFQATT, CDR2 SNEGSKA (reference sequence).

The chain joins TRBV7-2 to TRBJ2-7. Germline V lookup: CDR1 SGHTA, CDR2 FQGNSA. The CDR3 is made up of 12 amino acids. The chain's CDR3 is CASSFSSYEQYF.

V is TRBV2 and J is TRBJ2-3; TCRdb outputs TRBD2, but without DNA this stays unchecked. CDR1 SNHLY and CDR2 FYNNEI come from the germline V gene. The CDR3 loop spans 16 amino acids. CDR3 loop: CASSLGLAGVADTQYF.

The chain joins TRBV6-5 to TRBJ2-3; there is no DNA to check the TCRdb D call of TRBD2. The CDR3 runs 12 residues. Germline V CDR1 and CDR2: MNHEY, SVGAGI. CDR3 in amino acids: CASKGRLATQYF.

The CDR3 sequence is CATSSPGGPREQYF. The chain joins TRBV15 to TRBJ2-7; TCRdb's D call, TRBD2, is unchecked because there is no DNA. CDR1 and CDR2 (germline): LNHNV, YYDKDF (reference sequence). CDR3 length: 14 residues.

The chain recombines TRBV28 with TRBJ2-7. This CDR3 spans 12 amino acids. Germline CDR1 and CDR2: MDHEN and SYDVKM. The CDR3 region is CASSSTRYEQYF.